These 27 T cell receptor beta chains were all obtained from the same sample, sequenced in a study of immune evolution from preneoplasia to lung adenocarcinoma. Produced via immunoSEQ multiplex PCR; TCRdb's table is partial and in-frame only. The sample contains around 2,500 clones, around four fifths of which appear only once. What was sequenced was FFPE invasive lung adenocarcinoma tissue. These receptors came from a person aged 60-79 years with invasive lung adenocarcinoma.

The chain is built from TRBV19 and TRBJ2-7; 7 nucleotides match TRBD1. The CDR3 totals 15 residues. V dropped 5 bases and J dropped 0; count of bases not matched to a gene: 7. The germline V gene encodes CDR1 LNHDA and CDR2 SQIVND (reference sequence). The CDR3 nucleotides are TGTGCCAGTAGTCCCATGGCAGGGGGCTCCTACGAGCAGTACTTC. Residues: CASSPMAGGSYEQYF.

The chain is built from TRBV2 and TRBJ2-3; D might be TRBD2 (6 bases). This CDR3 is built from 15 residues. The ends were cut back, 3 bases at V and 2 bases at J, with 12 bases in the middle. Germline CDR1 and CDR2: SNHLY and FYNNEI. The CDR3, as DNA: TGTGCCAGCAGTGAGATAGCGGCCATCACAGATACGCAGTATTTT. Protein: CASSEIAAITDTQYF.

The chain employs TRBV15 and TRBJ2-7; 10 bases align to TRBD1. Unmatched junction bases numbered 3, after V lost 5 bases and J lost 2 bases. The CDR3 consists of 14 residues. Germline CDR1 LNHNV, CDR2 YYDKDF (reference sequence). CDR3 sequence reads: CATSRDRGPYEQYF. As DNA, the CDR3 is TGTGCCACCAGCCGGGACAGGGGCCCCTACGAGCAGTACTTC.

This rearrangement joins TRBV14 to TRBJ2-7; D unresolved. The CDR3 has 14 amino acids. Germline V gene sequence: CDR1 SGHDN, CDR2 FVKESK. V was shortened by 1 base and J by 5 bases, with 12 bases between the two germline ends. The chain's CDR3 is CASSQGGWSHEQYF. CDR3 coding DNA: TGTGCCAGCAGCCAAGGTGGTTGGTCCCACGAGCAGTACTTC.

J is TRBJ1-2 and V is TRBV7-9, with D possibly TRBD1 on 5 matching bases. CDR3 size: 15 residues. With 6 bases removed from V and 8 bases from J, the gap between germline ends came to 22 bases. Per the germline V gene, CDR1 is SEHNR and CDR2 is FQNEAQ (reference sequence). The CDR3 DNA reads TGTGCCAGCAGTAGAGAGGGACTCCTTCTTGGGGGCTACACCTTC. Translating gives CASSREGLLLGGYTF.

V gene TRBV30 combines with J gene TRBJ2-1; TRBD1 agrees at 9 bases. V shed 1 base, J shed 7 bases, and the junction held 8 bases outside the gene matches. The CDR3 length is 15 residues. Germline assignment: CDR1 GTSNPN and CDR2 SVGIG (reference sequence). CDR3 sequence (DNA): TGTGCCTGGAGTGATTCGGGGACAGGGAAGAATGAGCAGTTCTTC. Amino acid sequence: CAWSDSGTGKNEQFF. Variable domain in full (rest from reference TRBV30 and TRBJ2-1): SQTIHQWPATLVQPVGSPLSLECTVEGTSNPNLYWYRQAAGRGLQLLFYSVGIGQISSEVPQNLSASRPQDRQFILSSKKLLLSDSGFYLCAWSDSGTGKNEQFFGPGTRLTVL.

The chain combines TRBV28 with TRBJ2-7, with 10 bases aligning to TRBD2. Trimming cost V 6 bases and J 2 bases; bases outside gene matches: 10. This CDR3 is 16 amino acids long. Germline V gives CDR1 MDHEN, CDR2 SYDVKM. The CDR3 protein is CASSPWSGRGTYEQYF. In nucleotides, the CDR3 is TGTGCCAGCAGCCCCTGGAGCGGGAGGGGTACCTACGAGCAGTACTTC.

The chain links TRBV6-6 to TRBJ1-1; 9 nucleotides match TRBD1. In germline, CDR1 is MNHNY, CDR2 SVGAGI (reference sequence). CDR3 length: 16 residues. After removal of 5 bases from V and 6 bases from J, the junction contained 13 bases not matched to a gene. The CDR3 nucleotides are TGTGCCAGCAGTAAAACAGGGGGCATGGCGAGCTCTGAAGCTTTCTTT. Its translation: CASSKTGGMASSEAFF.

This clone was seen a single time. This chain connects TRBV19 to TRBJ1-1; D uncertain. CDR1 is LNHDA, CDR2 SQIVND, per germline (reference sequence). Trimming pared 3 bases from V and 2 bases from J, leaving 10 bases between. The length of the CDR3 is 14 residues. CDR3 nucleotide sequence: TGTGCCAGTAGTATTCGGCAGTTCAACACTGAAGCTTTCTTT. Its protein product is CASSIRQFNTEAFF. The full variable domain, rest sourced from reference TRBV19 and TRBJ1-1, is DGGITQSPKYLFRKEGQNVTLSCEQNLNHDAMYWYRQDPGQGLRLIYYSQIVNDFQKGDIAEGYSVSREKKESFPLTVTSAQKNPTAFYLCASSIRQFNTEAFFGQGTRLTVV.

Comments on this clone: Other DNA sequences in this sample translate to the same CDR3. The V and J genes are TRBV29-1 and TRBJ1-2; the match to TRBD1 covers 9 bases. With 5 bases clipped from V and 5 bases from J, the junction kept 6 bases outside the gene matches. The germline CDR1 and CDR2 sequences are SQVTM and ANQGSEA. The CDR3 is made up of 13 amino acids. CDR3 in DNA: TGCAGCGTTACCACGACAGGGGGGTATGGCTACACCTTC. It yields the protein CSVTTTGGYGYTF.

The rearrangement links TRBV29-1 to TRBJ2-3; TRBD2 matches 13 bases. J gave up 3 bases and V 5 bases, and 14 bases lay outside the gene matches. Germline assignment: CDR1 SQVTM and CDR2 ANQGSEA. The CDR3 runs 18 residues. This chain's CDR3 is CSVHSNPGTSGTTDTQYF. As DNA, the CDR3 is TGCAGCGTTCACTCTAACCCCGGGACTAGCGGGACAACAGATACGCAGTATTTT.

V is TRBV20-1 and J is TRBJ2-7; D gene unclear. Trimming took off 6 bases at V and 5 bases at J, with 11 bases between the two ends. The CDR3 totals 11 residues. CDR1 is DFQATT and CDR2 is SNEGSKA in the germline V gene (reference sequence). The CDR3 is CSAEGPNEQYF. The CDR3 nucleotides are TGCAGTGCCGAAGGACCCAACGAGCAGTACTTC.

V is TRBV21-1 and J is TRBJ1-4. TRBV21-1 is a pseudogene segment. CDR3 length: 16 residues. The CDR3 spells CASSPKTRVWNEKLFF. CDR3 DNA: TGTGCCAGCAGCCCCAAAACTAGGGTTTGGAACGAAAAACTGTTTTTT.

The rearrangement joins TRBV4-1 to TRBJ2-7; D gene uncertain. V dropped 0 bases and J dropped 1 base, with 10 bases sitting between them. This CDR3 has 15 amino acids. Per germline, CDR1 MGHRA and CDR2 YSYEKL. The CDR3 loop reads CASSQEETVSYEQYF. In nucleotides, the CDR3 is TGCGCCAGCAGCCAAGAGGAGACTGTTTCCTACGAGCAGTACTTC.

This clone was observed once. This rearrangement joins TRBV9 to TRBJ1-5; unclear D gene. Trimming shortened V by 0 bases and J by 6 bases, and 7 bases separated the two germline ends. CDR1 is SGDLS and CDR2 is YYNGEE in the germline V gene. The CDR3 sequence is 13 residues long. CDR3: CASSVEAFQPQHF. The CDR3 DNA reads as TGTGCCAGCAGCGTAGAGGCCTTTCAGCCCCAGCATTTT.

CDR3 region: CASSQAGRGGVIETQYF. The CDR3 nucleotides read TGCGCCAGCAGCCAAGCTGGACGGGGGGGCGTTATCGAGACCCAGTACTTC. The chain couples TRBV4-3 to TRBJ2-5; 8 bases map to TRBD2. Germline CDR1 reads LGHNA; CDR2 reads YSLEER. The CDR3 length is 17 residues. V lost 1 base, J lost 5 bases, and 12 bases stayed unmatched.

This clone was counted once. The chain recombines TRBV6-4 with TRBJ2-1; D is ambiguous. The germline V gene has CDR1 MRHNA and CDR2 SNTAGT. The CDR3 spans 15 residues. Trimming removed 0 bases from V and 0 bases from J, with 6 bases in between. CDR3 DNA: TGTGCCAGCAGTGACTCAGGCGACTCCTACAATGAGCAGTTCTTC. It is translated as CASSDSGDSYNEQFF.

The DNA of the CDR3 is TGTGCCAGCAGCTCACAGGGGGTGGTGCGCTATGGCTACACCTTC. Protein sequence: CASSSQGVVRYGYTF. This rearrangement joins TRBV13 to TRBJ1-2, with TRBD1 matching 8 bases. CDR1 is PRHDT, CDR2 FYEKMQ, per germline (reference sequence). J was trimmed by 4 bases and V by 4 bases; bases with no gene match: 8. There are 15 residues in the CDR3.

The J gene is TRBJ1-5, the V gene TRBV5-8, with 8 bases lining up with TRBD1. Per germline, CDR1 SGHTS and CDR2 YDEGEE. V trimming: 1 base; J trimming: 2 bases; junction bases outside the gene matches: 5. This CDR3 is built from 16 residues. Here the CDR3 DNA reads TGTGCCAGCAGCTTGAGCAGGGGGCTTGGCAATCAGCCCCAGCATTTT. Translating gives CASSLSRGLGNQPQHF.

J is TRBJ2-7 and V is TRBV20-1; unclear D gene. V lost 3 bases and J lost 5, with 8 bases in between. The CDR3 covers 11 residues. CDR1 is DFQATT and CDR2 is SNEGSKA in the germline V gene (reference sequence). CDR3 loop: CSASSPNEQYF. The CDR3, as DNA: TGCAGTGCTAGTTCTCCGAACGAGCAGTACTTC.

This chain joins TRBV11-2 and TRBJ2-5; TRBD1 might be the D (6 bases). Looked up from germline, CDR1 is SGHAT and CDR2 is FQNNGV. Deletions cut 5 bases from V and 2 bases from J, with 15 bases between. The CDR3 length is 15 residues. The CDR3 loop reads CASSVDRSPQETQYF. The CDR3 DNA reads as TGTGCCAGCAGCGTCGACAGGTCCCCGCAAGAGACCCAGTACTTC.

V is TRBV4-3 and J is TRBJ2-1; no reliable D call. Germline values: CDR1 LGHNA, CDR2 YSLEER. The CDR3 totals 15 residues. V was trimmed by 2 bases and J by 9 bases, leaving 17 bases between them. CDR3 nucleotides: TGCGCCAGCAGCCAAATCCTTTGGGCGGTGGGTGAGCAGTTCTTC. Translation gives CASSQILWAVGEQFF.

The chain combines TRBV28 with TRBJ2-1; D is undetermined. Per the germline V gene, CDR1 is MDHEN and CDR2 is SYDVKM. V gave up 4 bases and J gave up 7 bases, with 5 bases separating them. The length of the CDR3 is 11 residues. The CDR3 protein is CASSWWNEQFF. CDR3 sequence (DNA): TGTGCCAGCAGTTGGTGGAATGAGCAGTTCTTC.

The chain recombines TRBV30 with TRBJ1-1; D is perhaps TRBD1 (5 bases). The CDR3 length is 11 residues. Trimming took off 0 bases at V and 11 bases at J, with 10 bases between the two ends. The germline V gene encodes CDR1 GTSNPN and CDR2 SVGIG (reference sequence). The CDR3 DNA sequence: TGTGCCTGGAGTGTGGGGGTAGTCGCTTTCTTT. This encodes CAWSVGVVAFF. Full variable domain (outside the CDR3, taken from reference TRBV30 and TRBJ1-1): SQTIHQWPATLVQPVGSPLSLECTVEGTSNPNLYWYRQAAGRGLQLLFYSVGIGQISSEVPQNLSASRPQDRQFILSSKKLLLSDSGFYLCAWSVGVVAFFGQGTRLTVV.

This clone has just a few counts. The chain has TRBV5-4 and TRBJ2-5; D is ambiguous. Germline V lookup: CDR1 SGHNT, CDR2 YYREEE (reference sequence). Between the trimmed V and J ends, which lost 4 bases and 1 base, there was a span of 8 bases. CDR3 length: 13 residues. The chain's CDR3 is CASSPLLQETQYF. The CDR3 coding sequence is TGTGCCAGCAGCCCCCTCCTCCAAGAGACCCAGTACTTC.

V usage is TRBV5-1 and J usage is TRBJ2-5; D might be TRBD1 (6 bases). Germline CDR1 reads SGHRS; CDR2 reads YFSETQ. CDR3 length: 14 residues. The V gene lost 0 bases and the J gene lost 4 bases, with 10 bases spanning the gap. The chain's CDR3 is CASSLVYRVETQYF. Here the CDR3 DNA reads TGCGCCAGCAGCTTGGTCTACAGGGTAGAGACCCAGTACTTC.

V and J are TRBV10-3 and TRBJ1-2, with D possibly being TRBD1 (6 bases). The ends were cut back, 9 bases at V and 2 bases at J, with 10 bases in the middle. CDR1 is ENHRY and CDR2 is SYGVKD in the germline V gene. This CDR3 comprises 12 residues. This chain's CDR3 is CAISTGNYGYTF. Here the CDR3 DNA reads TGTGCCATTTCTACAGGGAACTATGGCTACACCTTC.